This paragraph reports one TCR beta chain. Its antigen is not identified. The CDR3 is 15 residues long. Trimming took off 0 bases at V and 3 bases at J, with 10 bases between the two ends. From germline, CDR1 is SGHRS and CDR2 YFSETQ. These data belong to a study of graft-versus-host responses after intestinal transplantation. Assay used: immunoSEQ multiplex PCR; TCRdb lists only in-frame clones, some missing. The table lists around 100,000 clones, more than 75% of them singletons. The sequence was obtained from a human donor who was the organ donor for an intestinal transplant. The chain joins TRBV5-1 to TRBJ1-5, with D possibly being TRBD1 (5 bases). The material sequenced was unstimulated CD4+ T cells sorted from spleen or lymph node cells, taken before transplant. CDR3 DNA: TGCGCCAGCAGCTTGGCTGGGACGGACAATCAGCCCCAGCATTTT. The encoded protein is CASSLAGTDNQPQHF.